These T cell receptor beta chains were read from a single sample in a study of T cell responses to AZD1222 COVID-19 vaccine. Repertoires were generated with immunoSEQ multiplex PCR, while TCRdb's copy carries only in-frame clones and drops some. The sample has 110,000 or so clones; more than 70% are singletons. This specimen was peripheral blood, taken 28 days after the second AZD1222 dose. The source is an adult who received the AZD1222 COVID-19 vaccine. CDR3s include the opening cysteine and the closing phenylalanine or tryptophan.

TRBJ2-2	TRBV11-2	CASSIASGGATGELFF
TRBJ1-1	TRBV11-2	CASSAQRRDEAFF
TRBJ2-7	TRBV18	CASSPPSGVREQYF
TRBJ1-4	TRBV7-2	CASSFRTESEKLFF
TRBJ1-2	TRBV5-1	CASSSQGGYTF
TRBJ2-5	TRBV6-1	CASSDQLYQETQYF
TRBJ1-2	TRBV20-1	CSASKVSNYGYTF
TRBJ1-4	TRBV28	CASSRPGHSEKLFF
TRBJ2-3	TRBV7-9	CASSIATDTQYF
TRBJ1-1	TRBV18	CASSPNLNTEAFF
TRBJ1-1	TRBV18	CASSPLMTNTEAFF
TRBJ1-6	TRBV7-8	CASSLGQAGNSPLHF
TRBJ1-3	TRBV6-6	CASRTNSGNTIYF
TRBJ1-1	TRBV4-1	CASRLMADNTEAFF
TRBJ2-3	TRBV7-6	CASSLRALAASTDTQYF
TRBJ2-3	TRBV6-5	CASSLGRPWDTQYF
TRBJ2-7	TRBV10-3	CAMKATDTNYEQYF
TRBJ2-1	TRBV19	CASSIGQGSILSYNEQFF
TRBJ1-6	TRBV13	CASSSGGSPLHF
TRBJ1-1	TRBV19	CASTPHGGNTEAFF
TRBJ1-1	TRBV29-1	CSVEGHRGTEAFF
TRBJ2-7	TRBV5-1	CASSLGDGYSSYEQYF
TRBJ2-1	TRBV28	CASSPAGTGVGGSSYNEQFF
TRBJ1-5	TRBV12-5	CASAGGSQPQHF
TRBJ1-5	TRBV27	CASSLVYAGQPQHF
TRBJ1-2	TRBV3-1/TRBV3-2	CASSQGQGKSDGYTF
TRBJ2-2	TRBV4-1	CASSQDGFNTGELFF
TRBJ2-5	TRBV9	CASSVIAGPQETQYF
TRBJ2-2	TRBV3-1/TRBV3-2	CASSPGLAAGELFF
TRBJ1-5	TRBV9	CASSDGTGNQPQHF
TRBJ1-1	TRBV27	CASSPGQYTEAFF
TRBJ1-2	TRBV19	CASSSSTGDYGYTF
TRBJ1-2	TRBV28	CASPPGDYGYTF
TRBJ2-5	TRBV6-1	CASSEGEQETQYF